The 22 T cell receptor beta chains below come from one sample, sequenced in a study of cytotoxic CD8 clonotypes in ibrutinib-treated CLL (dated by TCRdb to the early 2020s). Read against the paper, the sample's time point label means: roughly 2 years on ibrutinib. The library was generated by the immunoSEQ multiplex PCR assay. TCRdb carries this immuneACCESS record with in-frame sequences only. Its versions omit some clonotypes, under half of them owing to an unresolved V gene in the studies checked, with the rest unexplained. The table for this sample lists roughly 190,000 clones; 72% of them were counted only once. The ten largest account for roughly 12% of the sample. The sample here was PBMCs, taken after 24 months of ibrutinib treatment. Every receptor here comes from a human donor with chronic lymphocytic leukemia.

This sequence joins TRBV5-4 and TRBJ2-7; maybe TRBD2 (6 bases). The CDR3 covers 15 residues. Deletions cut 3 bases from V and 0 bases from J, with 13 bases between. Germline V CDR1 and CDR2: SGHNT, YYREEE (reference sequence). The CDR3 DNA reads TGTGCCAGCAGCTCTCCAGGCGGGAACTCCTACGAGCAGTACTTC. This codes for CASSSPGGNSYEQYF. Full variable domain (remainder filled in from reference TRBV5-4 and TRBJ2-7): ETGVTQSPTHLIKTRGQQVTLRCSSQSGHNTVSWYQQALGQGPQFIFQYYREEENGRGNFPPRFSGLQFPNYSSELNVNALELDDSALYLCASSSPGGNSYEQYFGPGTRLTVT.

This clone has just a few counts. The chain is built from TRBV7-2 and TRBJ1-3; D is uncertain. V was cut by 5 bases and J by 0 bases, with 14 bases left in between. Germline values: CDR1 SGHTA, CDR2 FQGNSA. This CDR3 has 16 residues. The CDR3 protein is CASSRTAINSGNTIYF. CDR3 DNA sequence: TGTGCCAGCAGCCGAACCGCAATAAACTCTGGAAACACCATATATTTT. Supplemented by reference TRBV7-2 and TRBJ1-3, the full variable domain reads GAGVSQSPSNKVTEKGKDVELRCDPISGHTALYWYRQSLGQGLEFLIYFQGNSAPDKSGLPSDRFSAERTGGSVSTLTIQRTQQEDSAVYLCASSRTAINSGNTIYFGEGSWLTVV.

V usage is TRBV10-3 and J usage is TRBJ2-7; 12 bases are shared with TRBD1. Looked up from germline, CDR1 is ENHRY and CDR2 is SYGVKD. CDR3 length equals 18 residues. V dropped 10 bases and J dropped 1; count of bases not matched to a gene: 17. The CDR3 coding sequence is TGTGCCACCCAAGCAATGGGGACAGGGGGCAAGAAGTCCTACGAGCAGTACTTC. Encoded protein: CATQAMGTGGKKSYEQYF.

The rearrangement joins TRBV11-3 to TRBJ2-1; 9 nucleotides line up with TRBD2. CDR3 size: 15 residues. The germline CDR1 and CDR2 sequences are SGHNT and YENEEA. Unmatched junction bases numbered 6, after V lost 1 base and J lost 8 bases. The CDR3 region is CASSLAAGGFDEQFF. The CDR3 DNA is TGTGCCAGCAGCTTAGCTGCGGGAGGGTTCGATGAGCAGTTCTTC.

The chain carries TRBV5-1 and TRBJ2-3, with D uncertain. The CDR3 totals 15 residues. V was shortened by 3 bases and J by 2 bases, with 13 bases between the two germline ends. Germline CDR1 is SGHRS and CDR2 is YFSETQ. In DNA form, the CDR3 reads TGCGCCAGCAGCTCTCCTACGTTGACCACAGATACGCAGTATTTT. Its translation: CASSSPTLTTDTQYF. Full variable domain (remainder filled in from reference TRBV5-1 and TRBJ2-3): KAGVTQTPRYLIKTRGQQVTLSCSPISGHRSVSWYQQTPGQGLQFLFEYFSETQRNKGNFPGRFSGRQFSNSRSEMNVSTLELGDSALYLCASSSPTLTTDTQYFGPGTRLTVL.

The count of this clone is one. The chain joins TRBV5-1 to TRBJ2-7, with 8 positions matching TRBD1. V shed 4 bases and J 1 base; nucleotides not matched to a gene: 7. Germline values: CDR1 SGHRS, CDR2 YFSETQ. This CDR3 is 15 amino acids long. As DNA, the CDR3 is TGCGCCAGCAGCGATGACAGGGGATCGTCCTACGAGCAGTACTTC. Translation: CASSDDRGSSYEQYF.

The chain couples TRBV10-3 to TRBJ2-7; D call uncertain. Germline V lookup: CDR1 ENHRY, CDR2 SYGVKD. The CDR3 extends over 11 amino acids. V was cut by 0 bases and J by 11 bases, with 8 bases left in between. Here the CDR3 DNA reads TGTGCCATCAGTGAGTCCCAGCTTAAGTACTTC. Translated, it gives CAISESQLKYF.

This clone appeared once. V usage is TRBV5-4 and J usage is TRBJ1-1; 8 nucleotides match TRBD1. The length of the CDR3 is 15 residues. CDR1 is SGHNT and CDR2 is YYREEE in the germline V gene (reference sequence). The junction had 6 bases not matched to a gene; V was cut back by 0 bases and J by 5 bases. The CDR3 loop reads CASSLDYRGGTEAFF. CDR3 bases: TGTGCCAGCAGCTTGGATTACAGGGGGGGAACTGAAGCTTTCTTT. The full variable domain, with the rest looked up from reference TRBV5-4 and TRBJ1-1, is ETGVTQSPTHLIKTRGQQVTLRCSSQSGHNTVSWYQQALGQGPQFIFQYYREEENGRGNFPPRFSGLQFPNYSSELNVNALELDDSALYLCASSLDYRGGTEAFFGQGTRLTVV.

This clone was counted a few times. The chain has TRBV29-1 and TRBJ1-2, with 8 bases identical to TRBD1. V shed 6 bases and J 8 bases; nucleotides not matched to a gene: 5. The CDR3 has 11 amino acids. In germline, CDR1 is SQVTM, CDR2 ANQGSEA. The CDR3 sequence: CSVDRVSGYTF. For the CDR3, the DNA is TGCAGCGTGGACAGGGTCTCCGGCTACACCTTC.

V and J are TRBV5-4 and TRBJ2-1, with TRBD2 identical over 9 bases. With V trimmed by 5 bases and J by 4 bases, 7 bases remained unmatched. This CDR3 has 15 residues. From germline, CDR1 is SGHNT and CDR2 YYREEE (reference sequence). CDR3 sequence: CASRLGLASYNEQFF. The CDR3 DNA reads as TGTGCCAGCAGACTTGGACTAGCGTCATACAATGAGCAGTTCTTC.

V is TRBV9 and J is TRBJ2-1; D is unresolved. This CDR3 has 12 residues. Germline V gives CDR1 SGDLS, CDR2 YYNGEE. The V gene lost 9 bases and the J gene lost 4 bases, with 11 bases spanning the gap. As DNA, the CDR3 is TGTGCCACCTCCCCTGCTTACAATGAGCAGTTCTTC. Translation: CATSPAYNEQFF.

V and J are TRBV28 and TRBJ2-2; D gene ambiguous. There are 15 residues in the CDR3. Germline V lookup: CDR1 MDHEN, CDR2 SYDVKM. V lost 3 bases to trimming and J lost 0 bases, with 8 bases between them. The CDR3 loop is CASSFLRSNTGELFF. Written as DNA, the CDR3 is TGTGCCAGCAGTTTTCTAAGATCGAACACCGGGGAGCTGTTTTTT.

The chain has TRBV4-2 and TRBJ1-3; the D gene is possibly TRBD1 (5 bases). CDR3 length: 15 residues. Germline V gene lookup returns CDR1 LGHNA and CDR2 YNFKEQ. The V gene lost 2 bases and the J gene lost 7 bases, with 15 bases spanning the gap. The CDR3 coding sequence is TGTGCCAGCAGCCAAACCGGGAGGGGTCAGAACACCATATATTTT. Translation gives CASSQTGRGQNTIYF.

This clone was detected a few times. Compared with germline, one end of the junction differs, possibly owing to a read error. The chain joins TRBV29-1 to TRBJ2-5; 7 bases fit TRBD1. Germline-derived CDR1 and CDR2 are SQVTM and ANQGSEA. The CDR3 length is 10 residues. The CDR3, as DNA: TGCAGCGTTGCCCAGACAGGGTTCGACTTC. Translation: CSVAQTGFDF.

This clone came up a few times. J is TRBJ2-1 and V is TRBV7-3, with 10 bases aligning to TRBD2. The junction had 0 bases not matched to a gene; V was cut back by 3 bases and J by 7 bases. This CDR3 region has 13 residues. Germline V lookup: CDR1 SGHTA, CDR2 FQGTGA. The CDR3 DNA follows: TGTGCCAGCAGCTTTAGCGGGAGGAATGAGCAGTTCTTC. Protein sequence: CASSFSGRNEQFF.

The chain recombines TRBV7-9 with TRBJ1-2, with 11 bases aligning to TRBD1. The CDR3 extends over 15 amino acids. With V trimmed by 1 base and J by 4 bases, 2 bases remained unmatched. Germline CDR1 reads SEHNR; CDR2 reads FQNEAQ (reference sequence). CDR3 sequence (DNA): TGTGCCAGCAGCTTAGTGGGGACAGGGGGCTATGGCTACACCTTC. Translation gives CASSLVGTGGYGYTF.

This sequence joins TRBV7-2 and TRBJ2-7; 9 nucleotides agree with TRBD1. This CDR3 region has 15 residues. Germline CDR1 and CDR2: SGHTA and FQGNSA. V was clipped by 5 bases and J by 0 bases; unmatched bases: 5. This CDR3 reads CASSRDRGYSYEQYF. CDR3 in DNA: TGTGCCAGCAGCCGCGACAGGGGGTACTCCTACGAGCAGTACTTC.

The chain employs TRBV25-1 and TRBJ2-1; D is tentatively TRBD1 or TRBD2 (6 bases each). CDR1 and CDR2 (germline): MGHDK, SYGVNS. Trimming stripped 6 bases from V and 8 bases from J, with 17 bases between. The CDR3 contains 14 residues. The CDR3 spells CASRRDTLFYEQFF. DNA for the CDR3: TGTGCCAGCAGGCGGGACACTCTTTTTTATGAGCAGTTCTTC.

The CDR3, as DNA: TGTGCTAGTGGCTCTGGTTTTTTCGACAATTCACCCCTCCACTTT. Amino acids: CASGSGFFDNSPLHF. The chain has TRBV12-5 and TRBJ1-6; D is undetermined. V was trimmed by 6 bases and J by 7 bases, leaving 16 bases between them. This CDR3 has 15 residues. Per germline, CDR1 LGHNT and CDR2 FRNRAP.

The chain recombines TRBV7-7 with TRBJ2-2, with D maybe TRBD1 (6 bases). Germline loops: CDR1 SSHAT, CDR2 FNYEAQ (reference sequence). The CDR3 is 16 residues long. Trimming cost V 1 base and J 3 bases, with 12 bases left between them. CDR3 DNA: TGTGCCAGCAGCTTAGAGGCAGGGGCGTACACCGGGGAGCTGTTTTTT. It specifies CASSLEAGAYTGELFF.

This chain connects TRBV5-1 to TRBJ2-3; D unresolved. V was shortened by 0 bases and J by 8 bases, with 7 bases between the two germline ends. CDR1 and CDR2 (germline): SGHRS, YFSETQ. The CDR3 has 12 residues. The CDR3 here is CASSLDAGTQYF. The CDR3 region has the DNA TGCGCCAGCAGCTTGGACGCAGGTACGCAGTATTTT.

Only a few counts were recorded for this clone. The chain carries TRBV10-3 and TRBJ2-7, with D maybe TRBD2 (5 bases). The germline V gene has CDR1 ENHRY and CDR2 SYGVKD. With 2 bases removed from V and 0 bases from J, the gap between germline ends came to 8 bases. The CDR3 covers 14 residues. The CDR3: CAISESGSSYEQYF. The CDR3 DNA is TGTGCCATCAGTGAGAGCGGCAGCTCCTACGAGCAGTACTTC.